The next 11 T cell receptor beta chains were all read from a single sample in a study of long-term antiretroviral therapy in people with HIV. Assay version v3.0 of immunoSEQ was used, and it was run at survey level. Sequenced by immunoSEQ multiplex PCR; TCRdb stores in-frame clones only, minus some. This sample has some 11,000 clones, with roughly 80% found just once. The specimen comprised unsorted PBMCs, sampled 8 to 8.5 years after starting antiretroviral therapy. The receptors come from a man over 45 with HIV.

The V gene is TRBV4-1, the J gene TRBJ2-5; no reliable D call. This CDR3 comprises 13 residues. The germline CDR1 and CDR2 sequences are MGHRA and YSYEKL. Trimming shortened V by 1 base and J by 5 bases, and 8 bases separated the two germline ends. The DNA of the CDR3 is TGCGCCAGCAGCCAAGCCGGGTTCGAGACCCAGTACTTC. As protein: CASSQAGFETQYF.

The chain carries TRBV9 and TRBJ2-3; 7 bases align to TRBD2. Germline CDR1 SGDLS, CDR2 YYNGEE. The CDR3 contains 14 residues. Trimming cost V 4 bases and J 2 bases; bases outside gene matches: 4. The CDR3 protein is CASSPGTITDTQYF. The CDR3 DNA reads TGTGCCAGCAGCCCCGGGACTATCACAGATACGCAGTATTTT.

CDR3 DNA: TGCGCCAGCAGCCAAGATTGGCAGGTCACCTACGAGCAGTACTTC. Its translation is CASSQDWQVTYEQYF. The chain uses TRBV4-1 and TRBJ2-7; D not resolved. Germline V lookup: CDR1 MGHRA, CDR2 YSYEKL. Trimming cost V 0 bases and J 2 bases, with 11 bases left between them. There are 15 residues in the CDR3.

The rearrangement links TRBV9 to TRBJ2-7; no clear D gene. This CDR3 is 15 amino acids long. Deletions cut 0 bases from V and 0 bases from J, with 10 bases between. Germline loops: CDR1 SGDLS, CDR2 YYNGEE. The CDR3 DNA sequence: TGTGCCAGCAGCGTAGCTGTCGGCAGCTCCTACGAGCAGTACTTC. Encoded protein: CASSVAVGSSYEQYF.

This clone was found a few times. The gene calls are TRBV29-1 and TRBJ1-1, with D hard to call. CDR1 and CDR2 (germline): SQVTM, ANQGSEA. Trimming took off 5 bases at V and 6 bases at J, with 13 bases between the two ends. The CDR3 covers 12 residues. The CDR3 coding sequence is TGCAGCGTTATCCCCGATTGGGCTGAAGCTTTCTTT. Protein sequence: CSVIPDWAEAFF.

The rearrangement uses TRBV7-9 and TRBJ2-5, with D perhaps being TRBD1 or TRBD2 (5 bases each). The germline CDR1 and CDR2 sequences are SEHNR and FQNEAQ (reference sequence). The CDR3 totals 14 residues. The ends were cut back, 11 bases at V and 3 bases at J, with 19 bases in the middle. CDR3 nucleotide sequence: TGTGCCTCACAAGTAGGACTCAGGGAAGAGACCCAGTACTTC. This codes for CASQVGLREETQYF.

This chain uses TRBV19 with TRBJ2-7; D gene ambiguous. The CDR3 has 13 residues. Germline V lookup: CDR1 LNHDA, CDR2 SQIVND (reference sequence). The V end lost 5 bases, the J end lost 5 bases, and 13 bases lay between the germline ends. The CDR3 loop reads CASSWSTLDEQYF. For the CDR3, the DNA is TGTGCCAGTAGTTGGAGTACCCTCGACGAGCAGTACTTC. Based on the CDR3 plus reference TRBV19 and TRBJ2-7, the full variable domain is DGGITQSPKYLFRKEGQNVTLSCEQNLNHDAMYWYRQDPGQGLRLIYYSQIVNDFQKGDIAEGYSVSREKKESFPLTVTSAQKNPTAFYLCASSWSTLDEQYFGPGTRLTVT.

The chain carries TRBV19 and TRBJ1-5; possibly TRBD1 for D (5 bases). Germline values: CDR1 LNHDA, CDR2 SQIVND (reference sequence). The CDR3 is made up of 15 amino acids. The V and J ends lost 5 bases and 2 bases respectively, with 13 bases between them. Written as DNA, the CDR3 is TGTGCCAGTAGTTTAGGGGATTTTGGCAATCAGCCCCAGCATTTT. Its translation is CASSLGDFGNQPQHF. Full variable domain (rest looked up from reference TRBV19 and TRBJ1-5): DGGITQSPKYLFRKEGQNVTLSCEQNLNHDAMYWYRQDPGQGLRLIYYSQIVNDFQKGDIAEGYSVSREKKESFPLTVTSAQKNPTAFYLCASSLGDFGNQPQHFGDGTRLSIL.

V gene TRBV27 combines with J gene TRBJ2-1, with 7 bases lining up with TRBD1. CDR1 and CDR2 from the germline V gene are MNHEY and SMNVEV (reference sequence). The CDR3 spans 15 residues. V was pared by 6 bases and J by 5 bases, with 10 bases of the junction left unmatched. The CDR3 DNA sequence: TGTGCCAGCAGCCCCAGACAGGGTCGCAACAATGAGCAGTTCTTC. Protein sequence: CASSPRQGRNNEQFF.

The chain combines TRBV6-5 with TRBJ1-2; tentative D call: TRBD1 (5 bases). V lost 3 bases and J 7 bases, leaving 9 bases between the germline ends. Germline values: CDR1 MNHEY, CDR2 SVGAGI. The CDR3 runs 12 residues. The CDR3 loop is CASSYEGLGYTF. DNA for the CDR3: TGTGCCAGCAGTTATGAGGGGCTTGGCTACACCTTC.

The chain links TRBV25-1 to TRBJ2-7; 7 bases map to TRBD1. The J segment lost 5 bases and the V segment lost 2 bases, leaving 9 bases of the junction unmatched. Looked up from germline, CDR1 is MGHDK and CDR2 is SYGVNS. The CDR3 contains 15 residues. The DNA for the CDR3 is TGTGCCAGCAGTGAAAAGACAGGGTCGTTCCACGAGCAGTACTTC. This sequence encodes CASSEKTGSFHEQYF.